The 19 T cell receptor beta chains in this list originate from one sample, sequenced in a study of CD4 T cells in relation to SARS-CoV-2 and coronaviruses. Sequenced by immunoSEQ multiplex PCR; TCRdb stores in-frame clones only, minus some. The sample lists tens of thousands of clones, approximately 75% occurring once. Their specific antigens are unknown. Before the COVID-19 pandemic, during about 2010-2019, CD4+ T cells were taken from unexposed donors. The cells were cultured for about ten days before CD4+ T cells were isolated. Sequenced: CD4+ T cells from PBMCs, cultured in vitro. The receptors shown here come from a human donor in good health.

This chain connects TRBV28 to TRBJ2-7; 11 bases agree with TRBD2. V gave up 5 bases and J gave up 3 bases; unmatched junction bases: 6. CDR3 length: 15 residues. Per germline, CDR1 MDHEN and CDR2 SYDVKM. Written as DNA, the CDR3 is TGTGCCAGCAGTGGGGGACTAGCGGCTGTCTACGAGCAGTACTTC. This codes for CASSGGLAAVYEQYF.

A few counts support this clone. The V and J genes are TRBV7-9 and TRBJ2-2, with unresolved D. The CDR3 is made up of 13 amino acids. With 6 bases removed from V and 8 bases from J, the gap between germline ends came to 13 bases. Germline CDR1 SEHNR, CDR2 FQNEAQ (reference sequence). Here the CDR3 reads CASSPSVGGELFF. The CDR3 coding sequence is TGTGCCAGCAGTCCCAGCGTTGGGGGGGAGCTGTTTTTT. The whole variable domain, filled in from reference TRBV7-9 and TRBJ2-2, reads DTGVSQNPRHKITKRGQNVTFRCDPISEHNRLYWYRQTLGQGPEFLTYFQNEAQLEKSRLLSDRFSAERPKGSFSTLEIQRTEQGDSAMYLCASSPSVGGELFFGEGSRLTVL.

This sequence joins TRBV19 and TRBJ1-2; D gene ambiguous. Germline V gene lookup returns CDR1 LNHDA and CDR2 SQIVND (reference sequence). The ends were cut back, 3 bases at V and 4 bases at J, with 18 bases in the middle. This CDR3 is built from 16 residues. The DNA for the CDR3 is TGTGCCAGTAGTATTGCATCCCGTGAGGACGGCTATGGCTACACCTTC. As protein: CASSIASREDGYGYTF.

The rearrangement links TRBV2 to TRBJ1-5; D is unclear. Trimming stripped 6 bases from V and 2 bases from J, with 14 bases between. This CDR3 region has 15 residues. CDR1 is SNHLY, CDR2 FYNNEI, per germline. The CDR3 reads CASSVDATRNQPQHF. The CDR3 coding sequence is TGTGCCAGCAGCGTCGATGCCACCCGCAATCAGCCCCAGCATTTT.

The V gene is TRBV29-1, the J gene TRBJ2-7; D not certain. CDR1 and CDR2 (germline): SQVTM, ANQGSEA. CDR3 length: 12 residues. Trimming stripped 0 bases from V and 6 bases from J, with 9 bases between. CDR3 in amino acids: CSVEEGSVEQYF. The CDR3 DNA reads TGCAGCGTTGAAGAAGGGTCGGTCGAGCAGTACTTC.

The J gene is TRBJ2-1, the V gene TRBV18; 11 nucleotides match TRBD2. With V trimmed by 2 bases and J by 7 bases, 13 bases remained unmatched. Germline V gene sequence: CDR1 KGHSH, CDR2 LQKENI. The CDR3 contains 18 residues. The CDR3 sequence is CASSPGTSGGASGNEQFF. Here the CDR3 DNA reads TGTGCCAGCTCACCAGGAACTAGCGGGGGTGCCTCAGGTAATGAGCAGTTCTTC.

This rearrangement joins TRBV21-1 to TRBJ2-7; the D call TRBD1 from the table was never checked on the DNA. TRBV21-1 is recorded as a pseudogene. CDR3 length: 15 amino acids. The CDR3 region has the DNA TGTGCCAGCGACGTGTCAGGGGGCCCACTCTACGAGCAGTACTTC. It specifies CASDVSGGPLYEQYF.

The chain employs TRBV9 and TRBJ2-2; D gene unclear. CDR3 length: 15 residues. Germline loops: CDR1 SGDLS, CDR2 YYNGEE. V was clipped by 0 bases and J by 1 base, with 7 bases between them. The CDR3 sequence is CASSVEGQNTGELFF. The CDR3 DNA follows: TGTGCCAGCAGCGTAGAGGGTCAGAACACCGGGGAGCTGTTTTTT.

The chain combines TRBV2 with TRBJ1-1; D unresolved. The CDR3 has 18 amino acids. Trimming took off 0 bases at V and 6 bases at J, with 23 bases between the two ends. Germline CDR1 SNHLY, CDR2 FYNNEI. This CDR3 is CASSEAPGIVGRLSEAFF. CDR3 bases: TGTGCCAGCAGTGAAGCACCGGGGATTGTAGGCAGACTCTCTGAAGCTTTCTTT.

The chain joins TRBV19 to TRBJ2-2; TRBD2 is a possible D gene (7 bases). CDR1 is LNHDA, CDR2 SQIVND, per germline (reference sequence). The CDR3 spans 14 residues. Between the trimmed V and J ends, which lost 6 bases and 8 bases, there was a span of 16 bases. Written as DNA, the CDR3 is TGTGCCAGTAGAATCCGGGGGGCCTTTGGGGAGCTGTTTTTT. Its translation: CASRIRGAFGELFF.

The CDR3, as DNA: TGTGCCAGCAGCTTAGCAAGACAGGGCGGCCAAGAGACCCAGTACTTC. It specifies CASSLARQGGQETQYF. The chain joins TRBV11-2 to TRBJ2-5; 7 nucleotides agree with TRBD1. With 1 base clipped from V and 1 base from J, the junction kept 6 bases outside the gene matches. Germline assignment: CDR1 SGHAT and CDR2 FQNNGV. The CDR3 has 16 residues.

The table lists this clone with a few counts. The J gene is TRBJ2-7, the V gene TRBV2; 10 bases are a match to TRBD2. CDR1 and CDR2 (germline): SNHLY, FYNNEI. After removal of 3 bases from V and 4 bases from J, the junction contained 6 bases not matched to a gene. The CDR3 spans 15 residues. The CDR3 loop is CASSEGLASRYEQYF. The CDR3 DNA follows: TGTGCCAGCAGTGAGGGACTAGCGAGTCGTTACGAGCAGTACTTC.

CDR3 loop: CATRVGEGPITGELFF. The DNA of the CDR3 is TGCGCCACCCGGGTCGGGGAGGGCCCGATTACCGGGGAGCTGTTTTTT. The genes are TRBV5-1 and TRBJ2-2, with 7 bases that match TRBD2. V lost 9 bases to trimming and J lost 5 bases; unmatched junction nucleotides: 16. Germline V CDR1 and CDR2: SGHRS, YFSETQ. CDR3 length: 16 amino acids.

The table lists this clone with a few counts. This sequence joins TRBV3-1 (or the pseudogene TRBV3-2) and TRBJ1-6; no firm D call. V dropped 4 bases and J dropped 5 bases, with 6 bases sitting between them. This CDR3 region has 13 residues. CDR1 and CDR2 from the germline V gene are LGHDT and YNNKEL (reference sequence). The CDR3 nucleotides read TGTGCCAGCAGCCTAGCCAATAATTCACCCCTCCACTTT. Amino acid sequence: CASSLANNSPLHF.

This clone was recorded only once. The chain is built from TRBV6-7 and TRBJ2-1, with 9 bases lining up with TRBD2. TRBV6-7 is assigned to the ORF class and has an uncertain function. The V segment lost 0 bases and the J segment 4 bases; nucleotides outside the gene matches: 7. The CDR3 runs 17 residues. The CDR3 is CASSYSWGLAQYNEQFF. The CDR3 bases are TGTGCCAGCAGTTACTCGTGGGGACTAGCACAATACAATGAGCAGTTCTTC.

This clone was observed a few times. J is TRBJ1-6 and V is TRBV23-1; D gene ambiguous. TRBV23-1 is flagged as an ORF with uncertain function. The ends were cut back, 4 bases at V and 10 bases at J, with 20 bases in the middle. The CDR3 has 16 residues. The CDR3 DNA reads TGCGCCAGCAGTCTCGCGCGGATATTTAAAAGCTCACCCCTCCACTTT. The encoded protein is CASSLARIFKSSPLHF.

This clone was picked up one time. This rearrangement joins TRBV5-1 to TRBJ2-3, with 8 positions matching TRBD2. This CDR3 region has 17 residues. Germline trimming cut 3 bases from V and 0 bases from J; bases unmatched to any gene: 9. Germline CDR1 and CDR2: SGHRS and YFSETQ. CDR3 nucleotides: TGCGCCAGCAGCTCCCTACCGGGGGGGACGAGCACAGATACGCAGTATTTT. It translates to CASSSLPGGTSTDTQYF. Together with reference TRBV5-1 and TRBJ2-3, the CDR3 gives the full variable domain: KAGVTQTPRYLIKTRGQQVTLSCSPISGHRSVSWYQQTPGQGLQFLFEYFSETQRNKGNFPGRFSGRQFSNSRSEMNVSTLELGDSALYLCASSSLPGGTSTDTQYFGPGTRLTVL.

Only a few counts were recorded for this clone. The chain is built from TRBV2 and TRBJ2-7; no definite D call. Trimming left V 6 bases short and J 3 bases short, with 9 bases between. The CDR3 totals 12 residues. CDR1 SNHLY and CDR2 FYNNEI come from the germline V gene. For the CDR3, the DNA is TGTGCCAGCAGGGACCGTAGCTACGAGCAGTACTTC. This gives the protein CASRDRSYEQYF.

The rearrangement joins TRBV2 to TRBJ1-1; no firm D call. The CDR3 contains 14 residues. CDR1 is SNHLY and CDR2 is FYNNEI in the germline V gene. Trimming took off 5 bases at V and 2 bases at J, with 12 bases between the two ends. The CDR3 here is CASSPDTANTEAFF. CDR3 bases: TGTGCCAGCAGTCCGGATACAGCAAACACTGAAGCTTTCTTT.